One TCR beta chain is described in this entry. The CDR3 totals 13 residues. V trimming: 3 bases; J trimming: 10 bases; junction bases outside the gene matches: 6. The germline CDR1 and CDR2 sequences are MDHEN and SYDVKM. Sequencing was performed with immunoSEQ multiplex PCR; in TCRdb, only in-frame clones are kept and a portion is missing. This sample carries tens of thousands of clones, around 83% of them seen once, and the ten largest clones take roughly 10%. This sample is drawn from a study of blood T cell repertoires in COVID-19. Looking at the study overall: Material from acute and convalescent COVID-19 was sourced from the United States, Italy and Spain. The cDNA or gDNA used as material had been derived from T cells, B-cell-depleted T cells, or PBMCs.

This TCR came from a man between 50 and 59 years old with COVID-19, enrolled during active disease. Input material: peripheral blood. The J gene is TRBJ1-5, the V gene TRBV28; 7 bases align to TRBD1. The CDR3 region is CASSFRGQSPQHF. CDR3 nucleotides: TGTGCCAGCAGTTTTAGGGGACAGAGTCCCCAGCATTTT.